This T cell receptor (beta chain) derives from a study of T cells in tumors after PD-1 blockade. Across the whole study: Prior checkpoint blockade, systemic immunosuppressant use, or anti-cancer therapy within 4 weeks excluded patients. Treatment was either pembrolizumab 200 mg every 3 weeks or cemiplimab 350 mg every 2 weeks. Some patients also took daily vismodegib 150 mg during anti-PD-1 treatment.

On this clone: As yet, its antigen is unknown.

Study conclusions and caveats: Around two fifths of tumor TCR clonotypes were also found in blood.

Here immunoSEQ multiplex PCR was the method, and the copy in TCRdb shows in-frame clones only, minus some. The data contain 60,000 to 75,000 clones, 74% of them seen just once; the ten biggest clones take up about 4.4%. CDR1 and CDR2 (germline): SGHAT, FQDESV (reference sequence). V lost 6 bases to trimming and J lost 3 bases, with 14 bases between them. The CDR3 loop spans 14 amino acids. The clonotype comes from a human donor with basal cell carcinoma. This chain joins TRBV11-1 and TRBJ1-1; D is undetermined. The source material was PBMCs, sampled after anti-PD-1 treatment. CDR3 protein: CASRLIQKDTEAFF. CDR3 nucleotides: TGTGCCAGCAGGTTGATTCAGAAGGACACTGAAGCTTTCTTT.